One and the same sample provided the 16 T cell receptor beta chains below, sequenced in a study of T cells after posttransplantation cyclophosphamide (dated by TCRdb to 2016 to 2017). The treatment or condition label on this specimen signifies: high-dose cyclophosphamide on days +3 and +4 as single-agent GVHD prophylaxis. Busulfan and fludarabine conditioning, a related or unrelated marrow graft, and cyclophosphamide on days +3 and +4 were given to PTCy patients. The receptor library was made with the immunoSEQ multiplex PCR assay. TCRdb mirrors the immuneACCESS table, restricted to in-frame sequences. Some clones are absent from its copies; in checked studies, under half trace to an unresolved V gene, and the reason for the others is unknown. The sample contains approximately 1,600 clones, roughly 80% of them found a single time. 15% to 20% of the sample rests with the top ten. Sequenced material: CD4+ T cells sorted from PBMCs, taken after allogeneic stem cell transplant with posttransplant cyclophosphamide. These receptors were taken from a male patient between 45 and 60 years old who received an allogeneic stem cell transplant from an unrelated donor, was CMV-positive, and had acute GVHD only. After a transplant, the donor of the graft may account for some T cells.

The V gene is TRBV18, the J gene TRBJ2-2; tentatively, D is TRBD2 (5 bases). V was clipped by 2 bases and J by 5 bases, with 12 bases between them. The CDR3 totals 15 residues. Germline V gene lookup returns CDR1 KGHSH and CDR2 LQKENI. The CDR3 reads CASSPAQRGTGELFF. The CDR3 nucleotides are TGTGCCAGCTCACCAGCCCAGCGAGGGACCGGGGAGCTGTTTTTT.

The chain joins TRBV2 to TRBJ1-3; unclear D gene. Germline-derived CDR1 and CDR2 are SNHLY and FYNNEI. The CDR3 covers 14 residues. Trimming stripped 5 bases from V and 9 bases from J, with 17 bases between. CDR3 protein: CASSRTGPRGTIYF. In DNA, the CDR3 is TGTGCCAGCAGTCGTACCGGGCCCCGGGGCACCATATATTTT.

The chain couples TRBV19 to TRBJ2-1; TRBD1 might be the D (5 bases). The ends were cut back, 9 bases at V and 5 bases at J, with 32 bases in the middle. Germline values: CDR1 LNHDA, CDR2 SQIVND (reference sequence). CDR3 size: 19 residues. For the CDR3, the DNA is TGTGCCAGGGACGTCCGACAGTACCGAGATTGTACACCGGACAATGAGCAGTTCTTC. The encoded protein is CARDVRQYRDCTPDNEQFF.

The V call is TRBV18, the J call TRBJ1-1; 9 bases map to TRBD1. CDR3 size: 17 residues. J lost 9 bases, V lost 1 base, and 15 bases had no gene match. The germline V gene has CDR1 KGHSH and CDR2 LQKENI. The CDR3 nucleotides read TGTGCCAGCTCACCACTCGATCTTGGGACAGGGAATGGGAAAGCTTTCTTT. Protein sequence: CASSPLDLGTGNGKAFF.

This clone was observed once. This chain connects TRBV5-6 to TRBJ1-1; a weak D match, TRBD1 (6 bases). CDR3 length equals 12 residues. V gave up 3 bases and J gave up 11 bases, with 14 bases separating them. Germline assignment: CDR1 SGHDT and CDR2 YYEEEE. CDR3 amino acids: CASSSQGTSAFF. The DNA of the CDR3 is TGTGCCAGCAGCTCACAGGGTACTTCGGCTTTCTTT.

This chain connects TRBV28 to TRBJ2-7; 9 positions agree with TRBD2. Germline CDR1 is MDHEN and CDR2 is SYDVKM. V gave up 2 bases and J gave up 5 bases; unmatched junction bases: 7. The CDR3 sequence is 15 residues long. The CDR3 sequence: CASSLGTSRDHEQYF. CDR3 DNA sequence: TGTGCCAGCAGTTTAGGGACTAGCAGGGATCACGAGCAGTACTTC.

The chain uses TRBV15 and TRBJ2-3, with D maybe TRBD2 (5 bases). The germline V gene has CDR1 LNHNV and CDR2 YYDKDF (reference sequence). CDR3 length equals 14 residues. V dropped 1 base and J dropped 5 bases, with 10 bases sitting between them. Here the CDR3 DNA reads TGTGCCACCAGCAGAGGCGCGGGTCAAGATACGCAGTATTTT. Residues: CATSRGAGQDTQYF.

The rearrangement joins TRBV6-6 to TRBJ2-3; 12 positions match TRBD2. The CDR3 spans 14 residues. V lost 4 bases, J lost 6 bases, and 2 bases stayed unmatched. Germline lookup yields CDR1 MNHNY and CDR2 SVGAGI (reference sequence). The CDR3, as DNA: TGTGCCAGCAGTTGGACTAGCGGGGCCGATACGCAGTATTTT. This codes for CASSWTSGADTQYF.

This rearrangement joins TRBV23-1 to TRBJ2-6; 7 nucleotides agree with TRBD2. TRBV23-1 is sorted into the ORF group, with uncertain function. V was pared by 0 bases and J by 3 bases, with 17 bases of the junction left unmatched. The CDR3 covers 21 residues. The CDR3, as DNA: TGCGCCAGCAGTCAATCTTTGGCGGGAGAGCAGAATTGCTGTGGGGCCAACGTCCTGACTTTC. As protein: CASSQSLAGEQNCCGANVLTF.

V usage is TRBV7-3 and J usage is TRBJ1-2; D is possibly TRBD1 (5 bases). The CDR3 is 14 residues long. Germline V gene sequence: CDR1 SGHTA, CDR2 FQGTGA. Trimming took 0 bases from V and 5 from J, leaving 10 bases between them. The DNA for the CDR3 is TGTGCCAGCAGCTTAACGGGCAGGGAATATGGCTACACCTTC. This translates into CASSLTGREYGYTF.

This clone turned up a few times. J is TRBJ2-3 and V is TRBV7-3; 9 nucleotides agree with TRBD2. V was clipped by 6 bases and J by 1 base; unmatched bases: 8. Germline CDR1 is SGHTA and CDR2 is FQGTGA. The CDR3 consists of 16 residues. The CDR3 DNA is TGTGCCAGCAGTCGCGACGTAGCGGGGGGCACAGATACGCAGTATTTT. Translating gives CASSRDVAGGTDTQYF.

This clone was recorded once. The V and J genes are TRBV11-2 and TRBJ1-2; possibly TRBD1 for D (6 bases). This CDR3 has 14 residues. Germline CDR1 is SGHAT and CDR2 is FQNNGV. V was shortened by 11 bases and J by 7 bases, with 23 bases between the two germline ends. This CDR3 is CASSGGLGARGYTF. The CDR3 DNA reads TGTGCCTCATCGGGAGGGCTGGGGGCCCGTGGCTACACCTTC.

This chain links TRBV14 with TRBJ2-5; TRBD1 matches 9 bases. Losses at the gene ends were 4 bases for V and 1 base for J; bases not matched to a gene: 7. The length of the CDR3 is 16 residues. The germline gives CDR1 SGHDN, CDR2 FVKESK. This CDR3 reads CASSPLTGGIQETQYF. CDR3 DNA: TGTGCCAGCAGCCCGCTCACAGGGGGCATCCAAGAGACCCAGTACTTC.

CDR3 DNA sequence: TGTGCCACCAGCAGAGATAGAAGCGGGGGCTGGTGGGAGACCCAGTACTTC. Residues: CATSRDRSGGWWETQYF. The chain uses TRBV15 and TRBJ2-5; 8 bases fit TRBD2. V was pared by 0 bases and J by 5 bases, with 11 bases of the junction left unmatched. Germline assignment: CDR1 LNHNV and CDR2 YYDKDF (reference sequence). This CDR3 contains 17 residues.

As regards this clone: A junction boundary mismatches the germline segment, possibly from a read error. The genes are TRBV7-7 and TRBJ1-1; D is unresolved. The CDR3 covers 14 residues. Per germline, CDR1 SSHAT and CDR2 FNYEAQ (reference sequence). CDR3 DNA: TGTGCTAGCAGCACCGCCCCGGGGAGCGCTGAAGCTTTCTTT. This encodes CASSTAPGSAEAFF.

V is TRBV11-2 and J is TRBJ2-1, with TRBD2 matching 7 bases. The CDR3 has 14 residues. Per germline, CDR1 SGHAT and CDR2 FQNNGV. Trimming took 1 base from V and 6 from J; bases not matched to a gene: 3. CDR3: CASSLVGTINEQFF. CDR3 in DNA: TGTGCCAGCAGCTTAGTCGGGACTATCAATGAGCAGTTCTTC.